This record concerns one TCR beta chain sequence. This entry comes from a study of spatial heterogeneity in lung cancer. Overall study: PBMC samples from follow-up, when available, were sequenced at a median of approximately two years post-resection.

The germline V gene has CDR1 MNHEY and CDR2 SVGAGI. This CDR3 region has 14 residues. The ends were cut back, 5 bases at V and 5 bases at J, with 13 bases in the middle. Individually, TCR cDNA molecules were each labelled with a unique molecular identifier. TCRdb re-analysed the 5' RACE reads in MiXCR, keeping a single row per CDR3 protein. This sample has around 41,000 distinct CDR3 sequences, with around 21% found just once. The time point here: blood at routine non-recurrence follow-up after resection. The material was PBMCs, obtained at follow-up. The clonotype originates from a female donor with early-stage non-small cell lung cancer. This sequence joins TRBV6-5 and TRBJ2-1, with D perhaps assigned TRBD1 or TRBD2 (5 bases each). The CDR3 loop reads CASSEPGRHNEQFF. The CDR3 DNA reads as TGTGCCAGCAGTGAACCGGGACGGCACAATGAGCAGTTCTTC.